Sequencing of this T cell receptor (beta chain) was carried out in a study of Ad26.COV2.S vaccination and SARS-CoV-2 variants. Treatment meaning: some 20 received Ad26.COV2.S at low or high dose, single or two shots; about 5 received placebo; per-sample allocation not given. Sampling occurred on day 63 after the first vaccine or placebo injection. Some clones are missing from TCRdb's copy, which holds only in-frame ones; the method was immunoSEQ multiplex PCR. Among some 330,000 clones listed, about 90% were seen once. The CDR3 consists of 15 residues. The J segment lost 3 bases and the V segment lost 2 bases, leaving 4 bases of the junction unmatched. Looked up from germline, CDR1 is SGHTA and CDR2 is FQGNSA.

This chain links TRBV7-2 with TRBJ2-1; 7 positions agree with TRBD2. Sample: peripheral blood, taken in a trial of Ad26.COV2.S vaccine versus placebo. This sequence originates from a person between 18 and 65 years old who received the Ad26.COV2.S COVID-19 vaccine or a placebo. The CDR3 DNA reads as TGTGCCAGCAGCTTACACAGCGGGATCTACAATGAGCAGTTCTTC. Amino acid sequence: CASSLHSGIYNEQFF.